This is a list of T cell receptor beta chains from one sample in a study of technical replicates of blood from several donors. Some clones are missing from TCRdb's copy, which holds only in-frame ones; the method was immunoSEQ multiplex PCR. The sample gives 65,000 to 80,000 clones, 90% to 95% of which show up once; approximately 0.35% is in the top ten. Sequencing was performed on T cells isolated from PBMCs. The source is a human donor in good health. Each CDR3 is given with its conserved first and last residue. Each record gives: J gene, V gene, clone size, D gene, CDR3 DNA, CDR3 protein. The D gene is left open where the match is weak. The size of a clone is reported for some rows only, either as once, few or many, or as a class for expanded clones.

TRBJ2-1,TRBV11-3,-,-,TGTGCCAGCAGCCAAACAGAATACAATGAGCAGTTCTTC,CASSQTEYNEQFF
TRBJ1-1,TRBV7-9,-,TRBD1,TGTGCCAGCAGCTTAACAGGGGGCTTGAGCACTGAAGCTTTCTTT,CASSLTGGLSTEAFF
TRBJ1-3,TRBV19,once,TRBD1,TGTGCCAGTAGCCGGGACAGGGTAGGAAACACCATATATTTT,CASSRDRVGNTIYF
TRBJ2-2,TRBV9,-,-,TGTGCCAGCAGCCTAGCTGGGGAGCTGTTTTTT,CASSLAGELFF
TRBJ1-2,TRBV28,-,TRBD1,TGTGCCAGCAGTTTATACAGACAGGGGGGTTGGGACTATGGCTACACCTTC,CASSLYRQGGWDYGYTF
TRBJ2-2,TRBV2,-,TRBD2,TGTGCCAGCCTAGGACTAGCAACCGGGGAGCTGTTTTTT,CASLGLATGELFF
TRBJ2-3,TRBV28,-,TRBD2,TGTGCCAGCAGTACGGGACTAGCGGTATACACAGATACGCAGTATTTT,CASSTGLAVYTDTQYF
TRBJ1-4,TRBV7-9,once,-,TGTGCCAGCAGCTTAGGGGCACGGGAAAAACTGTTTTTT,CASSLGAREKLFF
TRBJ2-7,TRBV7-9,-,TRBD2,TGTGCCAGCAGCCCCCGGCGAGCGGGACGGGAAGCCTACGAGCAGTACTTC,CASSPRRAGREAYEQYF
TRBJ2-7,TRBV4-1,-,TRBD2,TGCGCCAGCAGCCACATGGCGGGAGGGCCGTACGAGCAGTACTTC,CASSHMAGGPYEQYF
TRBJ2-1,TRBV7-9,once,TRBD2,TGTGCCAGCAGCCCTAGGACTAGCGGTTTATACAATGAGCAGTTCTTC,CASSPRTSGLYNEQFF
TRBJ2-4,TRBV7-8,-,TRBD2,TGTGCCAGCAGCTCTAGCGGGAGGGTAACATTAGCCAAAAACATTCAGTACTTC,CASSSSGRVTLAKNIQYF
TRBJ2-7,TRBV7-2,-,-,TGTGCCAGCAGCTTAACGGGTGGAACCTACGAGCAGTACTTC,CASSLTGGTYEQYF
TRBJ2-1,TRBV5-1,-,TRBD2,TGCGCCAGCAGTCCTCAGCCGGGACTAGCGGGAGGGGAGAATGAGCAGTTCTTC,CASSPQPGLAGGENEQFF
TRBJ1-2,TRBV21-1,-,-,TGTGCCAGCAGCCATCGACAGAACTATGGCTACACCTTC,CASSHRQNYGYTF
TRBJ2-7,TRBV6-5,-,TRBD1,TGTGCCAGCAGGCCCGGGACAGGGGTACGAGGGCAGTACTTC,CASRPGTGVRGQYF
TRBJ2-1,TRBV6-6,once,-,TGTGCCAGCAGTTACTCCTCCGGGGGAGATGAGCAGTTCTTC,CASSYSSGGDEQFF
TRBJ1-2,TRBV6-5,-,TRBD1,TGTGCCAGCAGTTACGAGGGGGCAGGTAACTATGGCTACACCTTC,CASSYEGAGNYGYTF
TRBJ1-5,TRBV10-3,-,TRBD1,TGTGCCATCAGTGAGTCGGACAGGAACTACAATCAGCCCCAGCATTTT,CAISESDRNYNQPQHF
TRBJ2-1,TRBV27,-,TRBD2,TGTGCCAGCAGTTTTACTAGCGGGGTCATTCATGAGCAGTTCTTC,CASSFTSGVIHEQFF
TRBJ1-2,TRBV7-3,-,TRBD1,TGTGCCAGCAGTCGCAGCGCCGAAGAGACAGGGGGCGATGGCTACACCTTC,CASSRSAEETGGDGYTF
TRBJ2-3,TRBV9,-,-,TGTGCCAGCAGCGAGGGGGGAGGGGTGGCAGATACGCAGTATTTT,CASSEGGGVADTQYF
TRBJ2-1,TRBV9,-,TRBD2,TGTGCCAGCTCCGGGACTAGCGATGAGCAGTTCTTC,CASSGTSDEQFF
TRBJ1-1,TRBV6-6,-,TRBD1,TGTGCCAGCAGATCTGACAGGGCAGCTTTCTTT,CASRSDRAAFF
TRBJ2-5,TRBV10-2,-,-,TGCGCCAGCAGTGAGACTAGAGCGACCCAGTACTTC,CASSETRATQYF